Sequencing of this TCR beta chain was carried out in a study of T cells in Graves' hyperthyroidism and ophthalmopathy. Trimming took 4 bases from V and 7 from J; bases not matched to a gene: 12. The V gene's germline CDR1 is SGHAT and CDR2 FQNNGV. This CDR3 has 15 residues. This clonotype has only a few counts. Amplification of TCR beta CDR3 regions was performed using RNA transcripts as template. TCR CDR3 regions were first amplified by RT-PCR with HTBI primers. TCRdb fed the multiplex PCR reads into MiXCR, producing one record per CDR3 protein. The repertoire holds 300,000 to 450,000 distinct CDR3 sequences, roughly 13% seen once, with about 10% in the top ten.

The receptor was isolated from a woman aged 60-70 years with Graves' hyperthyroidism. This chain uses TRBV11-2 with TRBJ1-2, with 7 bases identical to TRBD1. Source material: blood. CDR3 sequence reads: CASSSLTGKGGGYTF. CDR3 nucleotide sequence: TGTGCCAGCAGCTCACTGACAGGGAAAGGTGGTGGCTACACCTTC.